Listed below are T cell receptor beta chains from one sample, sequenced in a study of T-cell reconstitution after alpha-beta-depleted transplantation in children. In TCRdb, the PCR reads were re-called with MiXCR into one record per CDR3 protein. The top ten hold more than 2.5% of the sample, which has hundreds of thousands of distinct CDR3 sequences, about 16% seen once. This specimen consisted of PBMCs from the stem cell graft donor, obtained from the stem cell graft. The receptor set was obtained from a human donor who donated a stem cell graft to a child with acute lymphoblastic leukemia. Each CDR3 is given with its conserved first and last residue. D genes are given only for firm matches. A row's size may be missing; if present it is once, few, many or a size class.

>TRBJ2-7|few|TRBD1|TRBV6-1
TGTGCCAGCAGTGAGACACAGGGGGGCGAGCAGTACTTC
CASSETQGGEQYF
>TRBJ1-1|.|TRBD1|TRBV4-1
TGCGCCAGCAGCCAATGGACAGGGCCGAACACTGAAGCTTTCTTT
CASSQWTGPNTEAFF
>TRBJ2-3|many|TRBD2|TRBV4-2
TGTGCCAGCAGCCAAGACGAGCGGGTCTCTGTCACACTAGCGCAGATCACAGATACGCAGTATTTT
CASSQDERVSVTLAQITDTQYF
>TRBJ1-5|.|.|TRBV20-1
TGCAGTGCTAGACGAACGAATCAGCCCCAGCATTTT
CSARRTNQPQHF
>TRBJ2-7|few|.|TRBV20-1
TGCAGTGCTATGTCGGGGGTCTCCTACGAGCAGTACTTC
CSAMSGVSYEQYF
>TRBJ2-3|many|TRBD2|TRBV5-1
TGCGCCAGCAGCCCGCTAGCGGGGCTCACAGATACGCAGTATTTT
CASSPLAGLTDTQYF
>TRBJ2-7|many|.|TRBV20-1
TGCAGTGCTAGAGATGGGGATACTACGACACAGCAGTACTTC
CSARDGDTTTQQYF
>TRBJ2-1|.|.|TRBV7-7
TGTGCCAGCAGCTTAGGAGCGACCTCCTACAATGAGCAGTTCTTC
CASSLGATSYNEQFF
>TRBJ2-7|many|.|TRBV18
TGTGCCAGCTCACCAGGCGACGAGCAGTACTTC
CASSPGDEQYF
>TRBJ2-7|.|.|TRBV23-1
TGCGCCAGCAGTCAATCGCCGACATGGAGAGCCTACGAGCAGTACTTC
CASSQSPTWRAYEQYF
>TRBJ2-7|few|.|TRBV21-1
TGTGCCAGCAGCCGCGCCCGGGACAGGGGCTTCCACGAGCAGTACTTC
CASSRARDRGFHEQYF
>TRBJ2-7|.|.|TRBV12-3/TRBV12-4
TGTGCCAGCAGTGACATGGTGGGAAAGGACGAGCAGTACTTC
CASSDMVGKDEQYF
>TRBJ2-2|few|.|TRBV20-1
TGCAGTGCAAAAAAGGCGCGGACGAACACCGGGGAGCTGTTTTTT
CSAKKARTNTGELFF
>TRBJ2-5|.|.|TRBV12-3/TRBV12-4
TGTGCCAGCAGAGGGTTAGACTGGAAAGAGACCCAGTACTTC
CASRGLDWKETQYF
>TRBJ1-3|few|TRBD1|TRBV5-1
TGCGCCAGCGGATCGGGACAGGGAAACACCATATATTTT
CASGSGQGNTIYF
>TRBJ2-1|.|.|TRBV19
TGTGCCAGTAGCTTTACAGGCATCGCCTACAATGAGCAGTTCTTC
CASSFTGIAYNEQFF
>TRBJ2-7|.|TRBD2|TRBV20-1
TGCAGTGCTAGAGGGACTAGCGCTTACTACGAGCAGTACTTC
CSARGTSAYYEQYF
>TRBJ2-1|few|TRBD1|TRBV13
TGTGCCAGCAGCAACACCGGGACAGGGTTCGGCAATGAGCAGTTCTTC
CASSNTGTGFGNEQFF
>TRBJ2-7|.|.|TRBV5-1
TGCGCCAGCAGCTTGGGGTGGCAGCAAGACGAGCAGTACTTC
CASSLGWQQDEQYF
>TRBJ2-1|.|.|TRBV12-3/TRBV12-4
TGTGCCAGCAGTCCGCCAGCTAATGAGCAGTTCTTC
CASSPPANEQFF
>TRBJ2-7|.|TRBD2|TRBV27
TGTGCCAGCAGTTTATGGGCGGGGGTGGTTGGCGAGCAGTACTTC
CASSLWAGVVGEQYF
>TRBJ1-1|few|.|TRBV12-3/TRBV12-4
TGTGCCAGCAGTTTCCCCCTGGGCGGACCCTTGAACACTGAAGCTTTCTTT
CASSFPLGGPLNTEAFF
>TRBJ2-2|.|TRBD2|TRBV7-8
TGTGCCAGCACGGTTAGCGGGAGGACCGGGGAGCTGTTTTTT
CASTVSGRTGELFF
>TRBJ2-1|.|.|TRBV20-1
TGCAGTGCCGAGGCGAGAATTCCGAATGAGCAGTTCTTC
CSAEARIPNEQFF
>TRBJ2-4|few|.|TRBV20-1
TGCAGTGCTGTCCGACAAAACATTCAGTACTTC
CSAVRQNIQYF
>TRBJ1-5|few|.|TRBV7-8
TGTGCCAGCAGCTCCGGATATCAGCCCCAGCATTTT
CASSSGYQPQHF
>TRBJ1-6|.|.|TRBV7-9
TGTGCCAGCAGCTTCCGGGAAGGATCACCCCTCCACTTT
CASSFREGSPLHF
>TRBJ2-7|.|.|TRBV6-2/TRBV6-3
TGTGCCAGCAGTAGTGGAGACAGTGGGTACGAGCAGTACTTC
CASSSGDSGYEQYF
>TRBJ2-2|.|.|TRBV5-1
TGCGCCAGCAGCTTGGGAGGGATTTGGCGGATTAACGAAAACACCGGGGAGCTGTTTTTT
CASSLGGIWRINENTGELFF
>TRBJ2-3|.|.|TRBV10-2
TGCGCCAGCCTCGTAGGCCTTCAGGCAACAGATACGCAGTATTTT
CASLVGLQATDTQYF
>TRBJ2-1|.|TRBD2|TRBV3-1
TGTGCCAGCAGCTTGGCGGGACTAGCGGAGAGGAATGAGCAGTTCTTC
CASSLAGLAERNEQFF
>TRBJ1-5|.|.|TRBV7-2
TGTGCCAGCAGCTTAGTGAGCTATAGCAATCAGCCCCAGCATTTT
CASSLVSYSNQPQHF
>TRBJ1-5|.|TRBD1|TRBV28
TGTGCCAGTGCCTCGGGACAGTCCCTCAATCAGCCCCAGCATTTT
CASASGQSLNQPQHF
>TRBJ2-5|many|.|TRBV3-1
TGTGCCAGCAGCCTTAGTTTCGCTGAAGGGGCCCAGTACTTC
CASSLSFAEGAQYF
>TRBJ2-7|few|TRBD1|TRBV27
TGTGCCAGCAGTTTGGCCGGGACAGGGCACTACGAGCAGTACTTC
CASSLAGTGHYEQYF
>TRBJ2-1|few|.|TRBV5-1
TGCGCCAGCAGCTTAAGGACGACCTCCTACAATGAGCAGTTCTTC
CASSLRTTSYNEQFF
>TRBJ1-4|few|.|TRBV6-1
TGTGCCAGCAGTAACCGCGGTTCGGCTAATGAAAAACTGTTTTTT
CASSNRGSANEKLFF
>TRBJ2-7|.|TRBD1|TRBV6-1
TGTGCCAGCGGTAAACCTCAAACAGGGGGCGAGCAGTACTTC
CASGKPQTGGEQYF
>TRBJ2-4|.|.|TRBV5-6
TGTGCCAGCAGCTTGGGAGTTACGGGTTCCAAAAACATTCAGTACTTC
CASSLGVTGSKNIQYF
>TRBJ1-1|.|TRBD1|TRBV5-1
TGCGCCAGCAGCTTGGGTTTGGGACAGGGATACACTGAAGCTTTCTTT
CASSLGLGQGYTEAFF
>TRBJ2-5|.|.|TRBV5-1
TGCGCCAGCAGCTTGTCTCGGAGGGAGAGCCGCCAAGAGACCCAGTACTTC
CASSLSRRESRQETQYF
>TRBJ2-3|few|.|TRBV10-3
TGTGCCATCAGTGAGCTCGGTGGTCGCACAGATACGCAGTATTTT
CAISELGGRTDTQYF
>TRBJ2-1|.|.|TRBV20-1
TGCAGTGCTCGCGGACTCAGCTCCTACAATGAGCAGTTCTTC
CSARGLSSYNEQFF
>TRBJ2-3|.|.|TRBV29-1
TGCAGCGTTGGCGGGATTAGCGTCTCAGATACGCAGTATTTT
CSVGGISVSDTQYF
>TRBJ1-4|.|.|TRBV7-8
TGTGCCAGCAGCCTCGGACCGCTTAATGAAAAACTGTTTTTT
CASSLGPLNEKLFF
>TRBJ1-5|.|.|TRBV11-2
TGTGCCAGCAGCTTAGATCTTGGCCATCCCCCCCAGCCCCAGCATTTT
CASSLDLGHPPQPQHF
>TRBJ2-1|few|.|TRBV12-3/TRBV12-4
TGTGCCAGCAGTATAGGGGACCAGTTCTTC
CASSIGDQFF
>TRBJ2-1|.|TRBD2|TRBV15
TGTGCCACCAGCTCCCTAGCGGGAGGGTATGATGAGCAGTTCTTC
CATSSLAGGYDEQFF
>TRBJ1-3|few|.|TRBV4-2
TGTGCCAGCAGCCAAGAAGCACCTTCCCGGGGAAACACCATATATTTT
CASSQEAPSRGNTIYF
>TRBJ2-1|.|.|TRBV6-4
TGTGCCAGCAGGGCCGAGGGCTCCTACAATGAGCAGTTCTTC
CASRAEGSYNEQFF
>TRBJ2-2|.|TRBD1|TRBV24-1
TGTGCCACCAGTGATTTGAGGGAGACAGGGTTGGACACCGGGGAGCTGTTTTTT
CATSDLRETGLDTGELFF
>TRBJ2-1|many|.|TRBV6-5
TGTGCCAGCAGTAGGATCGCGACTGGAAATGAGCAGTTCTTC
CASSRIATGNEQFF